A single sample gave rise to the 6 T cell receptor beta chains below, sequenced in a study of human T cells and chemical hapten exposure. TCRdb passed the RACE reads through MiXCR, listing each CDR3 protein once. The sample has roughly 38,000 distinct CDR3 sequences; 9.5% are singletons. The time point denotes: patch test 3, about 24 weeks after DPC sensitization. Sample treatment: therapeutic diphenylcyclopropenone sensitization with weekly scalp DPC. Unfractionated whole blood was the source of the extracted total RNA. The specimen comprised whole blood, sampled in connection with sensitization to the hapten diphenylcyclopropenone (DPC). The source is a man over 45 with alopecia areata. Some clones in this sample may be carry-over from other donors' samples.

The CDR3 reads CASSLLGGPSGDTQYF. Written as DNA, the CDR3 is TGTGCCAGCAGCTTATTGGGAGGGCCCTCGGGAGATACGCAGTATTTT. The chain has TRBV7-2 and TRBJ2-3; TRBD2 matches at 7 bases. The CDR3 totals 16 residues. The V gene's germline CDR1 is SGHTA and CDR2 FQGNSA. The trim removed 2 bases at V and 5 bases at J, leaving 10 bases unmatched.

Notes on this clonotype: Without the conserved terminal phenylalanine or tryptophan, this CDR3 likely stems from a read error. The genes are TRBV11-2 and TRBJ2-3, with 9 nucleotides matching TRBD2. V gave up 5 bases and J gave up 1 base; unmatched junction bases: 4. CDR1 is SGHAT and CDR2 is FQNNGV in the germline V gene. The CDR3 is 15 residues long. The CDR3 DNA is TGTGCCAGCAGCCCTTGGACTAGCGGCACAGATACGCAGTATTCT. Protein product: CASSPWTSGTDTQYS.

This clonotype came up a few times. The chain has TRBV7-6 and TRBJ1-2, with no clear D. Between the trimmed V and J ends, which lost 8 bases and 4 bases, there was a span of 17 bases. In germline, CDR1 is SGHVS, CDR2 FNYEAQ. This CDR3 is 14 amino acids long. CDR3 protein: CASSPSEQTYGYTF. DNA for the CDR3: TGTGCCAGCTCCCCCTCGGAGCAGACCTATGGCTACACCTTC.

The rearrangement joins TRBV29-1 to TRBJ2-3, with D perhaps assigned TRBD1 or TRBD2 (5 bases each). The germline V gene encodes CDR1 SQVTM and CDR2 ANQGSEA. The CDR3 is 14 amino acids. The germline V and J ends were trimmed by 1 base and 2 bases, with 10 bases remaining between them. The CDR3 sequence: CSVEGGFYTDTQYF. The CDR3 region has the DNA TGCAGCGTTGAAGGGGGGTTCTACACAGATACGCAGTATTTT.

This clonotype came up many times. V is TRBV24-1 and J is TRBJ2-2, with D perhaps TRBD2 (5 bases). In germline, CDR1 is KGHDR, CDR2 SFDVKD. Trimming took off 4 bases at V and 6 bases at J, with 11 bases between the two ends. The CDR3 covers 14 residues. The CDR3 region is CATSDPGGAGELFF. DNA of the CDR3: TGTGCCACCAGTGACCCTGGAGGCGCCGGGGAGCTGTTTTTT.

This clonotype was counted at least ten times. The chain is built from TRBV27 and TRBJ2-7; tentatively, D is TRBD2 (8 bases). The germline CDR1 and CDR2 sequences are MNHEY and SMNVEV (reference sequence). The V gene lost 5 bases and the J gene lost 6 bases, with 20 bases spanning the gap. CDR3 length: 15 residues. In DNA, the CDR3 is TGTGCCAGCAGTCCCCTCACGGGAGGGGGCCCCGAGCAGTACTTC. This codes for CASSPLTGGGPEQYF.